The 19 T cell receptor beta chains below come from one sample, sequenced in a study of blood T cell repertoires in COVID-19. Assay: immunoSEQ multiplex PCR; the TCRdb copy retains only in-frame clones and omits some. The table shows some 120,000 clones, with more than 70% occurring only once. Sequencing input: peripheral blood. The receptors derive from a woman in her fifties or sixties with acute or convalescent COVID-19.

The V call is TRBV3-1 (or the pseudogene TRBV3-2), the J call TRBJ1-2; TRBD1 matches 10 bases. The length of the CDR3 is 17 residues. Germline values: CDR1 LGHDT, CDR2 YNNKEL (reference sequence). Unmatched junction bases numbered 10, after V lost 5 bases and J lost 1 base. CDR3 nucleotide sequence: TGTGCCAGCAGCGAACGACAGGGGGCCGTCAATAACTATGGCTACACCTTC. Translating gives CASSERQGAVNNYGYTF.

This chain uses TRBV5-1 with TRBJ1-2; D call uncertain. The CDR3 spans 14 residues. The V end lost 0 bases, the J end lost 8 bases, and 14 bases lay between the germline ends. Per the germline V gene, CDR1 is SGHRS and CDR2 is YFSETQ. CDR3 in DNA: TGCGCCAGCAGCTTGGAGGCGGCTCGGTACGGCTACACCTTC. Translation: CASSLEAARYGYTF.

This clone has just one count. This rearrangement joins TRBV27 to TRBJ2-7, with TRBD1 identical over 8 bases. This CDR3 region has 13 residues. V shed 7 bases and J 5 bases; nucleotides not matched to a gene: 7. Germline V gene lookup returns CDR1 MNHEY and CDR2 SMNVEV (reference sequence). This chain's CDR3 is CASKRQGSHEQYF. CDR3 bases: TGTGCCAGCAAACGACAGGGGAGCCACGAGCAGTACTTC.

V usage is TRBV5-1 and J usage is TRBJ1-2; the D gene is possibly TRBD1 (5 bases). The CDR3 runs to 13 residues. Per germline, CDR1 SGHRS and CDR2 YFSETQ. Trimming pared 0 bases from V and 4 bases from J, leaving 7 bases between. The CDR3 protein is CASSLGQIYGYTF. Written as DNA, the CDR3 is TGCGCCAGCAGCTTGGGACAGATCTATGGCTACACCTTC.

The J gene is TRBJ2-3, the V gene TRBV6-6, with 7 bases lining up with TRBD2. Germline CDR1 is MNHNY and CDR2 is SVGAGI (reference sequence). V shed 2 bases and J 2 bases; nucleotides not matched to a gene: 4. CDR3 length: 15 residues. CDR3 coding DNA: TGTGCCAGCAGTTACAGTGCGGGGGTCACAGATACGCAGTATTTT. It yields the protein CASSYSAGVTDTQYF.

This chain joins TRBV10-3 and TRBJ2-1; D is possibly TRBD2 (5 bases). Germline assignment: CDR1 ENHRY and CDR2 SYGVKD. CDR3 length equals 13 residues. V shed 10 bases and J shed 14 bases, with 24 bases lying between them. The CDR3 here is CATTRQERERKFF. CDR3 sequence (DNA): TGTGCCACCACCCGGCAGGAGAGGGAGAGGAAGTTCTTC.

This chain links TRBV5-1 with TRBJ1-1; no reliable D call. The length of the CDR3 is 13 residues. V was shortened by 5 bases and J by 2 bases, with 10 bases between the two germline ends. Germline CDR1 is SGHRS and CDR2 is YFSETQ. CDR3 residues: CASSWESNTEAFF. The CDR3, as DNA: TGCGCCAGCAGTTGGGAGTCTAACACTGAAGCTTTCTTT. Based on the CDR3 plus reference TRBV5-1 and TRBJ1-1, the full variable domain is KAGVTQTPRYLIKTRGQQVTLSCSPISGHRSVSWYQQTPGQGLQFLFEYFSETQRNKGNFPGRFSGRQFSNSRSEMNVSTLELGDSALYLCASSWESNTEAFFGQGTRLTVV.

The chain joins TRBV5-1 to TRBJ1-1; a possible D gene is TRBD1 (6 bases). V was clipped by 5 bases and J by 0 bases, with 17 bases between them. In germline, CDR1 is SGHRS, CDR2 YFSETQ. This CDR3 contains 16 residues. The CDR3 loop reads CASSLQGGHMNTEAFF. The CDR3, as DNA: TGCGCCAGCAGTTTACAAGGGGGACATATGAACACTGAAGCTTTCTTT.

The chain links TRBV29-1 to TRBJ2-1; 14 nucleotides line up with TRBD2. CDR3 length: 13 amino acids. Germline CDR1 SQVTM, CDR2 ANQGSEA. Trimming cost V 7 bases and J 8 bases; bases outside gene matches: 4. The CDR3 reads CSGGLAGGHEQFF. The CDR3 coding sequence is TGCAGCGGCGGACTAGCGGGAGGCCATGAGCAGTTCTTC.

This chain links TRBV27 with TRBJ2-1, with 10 bases that match TRBD2. Germline values: CDR1 MNHEY, CDR2 SMNVEV (reference sequence). Trimming cost V 6 bases and J 7 bases; bases outside gene matches: 6. This CDR3 contains 14 residues. CDR3 sequence (DNA): TGTGCCAGCAGCCGGAGCGGGGGGGGAAATGAGCAGTTCTTC. This translates into CASSRSGGGNEQFF.

Worth noting for this clone: Because the CDR3 is missing its conserved closing phenylalanine or tryptophan, this is likely a read error. No DNA is shown, since the ends of the CDR3 on it are uncertain; the CDR3 is the one TCRdb lists. This chain joins TRBV2 and TRBJ2-7; the table's D call, TRBD2, was not checked against the DNA. Germline assignment: CDR1 SNHLY and CDR2 FYNNEI. A total of 13 residues make up the CDR3, ends included. The CDR3 loop is CASSPDVGGSRLS.

The genes are TRBV6-2 or TRBV6-3 and TRBJ1-2; 8 bases match TRBD1. Trimming removed 4 bases from V and 8 bases from J; junction bases left unmatched: 0. Germline V CDR1 and CDR2: MNHEY, SVGEGT. This CDR3 contains 11 residues. The CDR3 DNA is TGTGCCAGCAGTTGGGACAGGGGCTACACCTTC. Its protein is CASSWDRGYTF.

Comments on this clone: Other DNA sequences in the same sample also yield this CDR3. V usage is TRBV6-5 and J usage is TRBJ1-2; TRBD1 matches 8 bases. V dropped 4 bases and J dropped 3; count of bases not matched to a gene: 1. The germline V gene encodes CDR1 MNHEY and CDR2 SVGAGI. The CDR3 is 13 residues long. The CDR3 region is CASSLTGDYGYTF. Here the CDR3 DNA reads TGTGCCAGCAGTTTGACAGGGGACTATGGCTACACCTTC.

J is TRBJ2-1 and V is TRBV4-1; maybe TRBD2 (6 bases). The V end lost 0 bases, the J end lost 6 bases, and 15 bases lay between the germline ends. Germline V gene sequence: CDR1 MGHRA, CDR2 YSYEKL. The CDR3 totals 16 residues. CDR3 loop: CASSQEGGIAGNEQFF. Written as DNA, the CDR3 is TGCGCCAGCAGCCAAGAAGGCGGGATAGCTGGCAATGAGCAGTTCTTC.

This chain uses TRBV3-1 (or the pseudogene TRBV3-2) with TRBJ2-3; 8 nucleotides agree with TRBD2. V lost 2 bases, J lost 6 bases, and 13 bases stayed unmatched. The CDR3 is 17 residues long. Germline CDR1 and CDR2: LGHDT and YNNKEL (reference sequence). The CDR3 protein is CASSQHLLAGSSDTQYF. CDR3 in DNA: TGTGCCAGCAGCCAACATCTTCTAGCGGGTAGTAGTGATACGCAGTATTTT.

The chain is built from TRBV7-3 and TRBJ2-1, with TRBD2 matching over 7 bases. The germline gives CDR1 SGHTA, CDR2 FQGTGA. The J segment lost 10 bases and the V segment lost 4 bases, leaving 7 bases of the junction unmatched. This CDR3 is built from 13 residues. CDR3 DNA: TGTGCCAGCAGCTCCGACGGGCGGGGGGAGCAGTTCTTC. Translation gives CASSSDGRGEQFF.

The genes are TRBV3-1 (or the pseudogene TRBV3-2) and TRBJ1-1; the D gene is possibly TRBD1 (5 bases). Trimming took 7 bases from V and 8 from J, leaving 20 bases between them. The CDR3 is 14 amino acids. CDR1 and CDR2 (germline): LGHDT, YNNKEL (reference sequence). CDR3 DNA: TGTGCCAGCACCGGGGGACGGAGCCAATCCGAAGCTTTCTTT. This codes for CASTGGRSQSEAFF.

CDR3 coding DNA: TGTGCCAGCAGTTTCCCGACTAGCGGGAATAATGAGCAGTTCTTC. Protein sequence: CASSFPTSGNNEQFF. The chain has TRBV6-6 and TRBJ2-1, with TRBD2 identical over 11 bases. Germline V gene lookup returns CDR1 MNHNY and CDR2 SVGAGI (reference sequence). The trim removed 4 bases at V and 7 bases at J, leaving 6 bases unmatched. The CDR3 is 15 residues long.

The V call is TRBV19, the J call TRBJ1-2, with 7 bases identical to TRBD1. Trimming removed 5 bases from V and 4 bases from J; junction bases left unmatched: 13. This CDR3 region has 16 residues. Germline values: CDR1 LNHDA, CDR2 SQIVND (reference sequence). CDR3 loop: CASSDPRQGDRYGYTF. In DNA form, the CDR3 reads TGTGCCAGTAGTGACCCTCGACAGGGCGATCGCTATGGCTACACCTTC.